Here is one T cell receptor beta chain with its context. What it binds is unknown. Per germline, CDR1 LNHDA and CDR2 SQIVND (reference sequence). The CDR3 is 14 amino acids. V lost 3 bases, J lost 2 bases, and 11 bases lay in between. This specimen belongs to a study of graft-versus-host responses after intestinal transplantation. Study background: Induction using anti-thymocyte globulin, followed by tacrolimus and steroids for approximately three years, was given to all recipients. Study-level points and caveats: GvH clone levels peaked in circulation, and this peak was associated with early post-transplant HvG declines.

Sequencing was performed with immunoSEQ multiplex PCR; in TCRdb, only in-frame clones are kept and a portion is missing. The sample lists about 120,000 clones; 80% to 95% were seen once. The material sequenced was unstimulated CD4+ T cells sorted from spleen or lymph node cells, taken before intestinal transplant. V and J are TRBV19 and TRBJ2-7; D might be TRBD1 (5 bases). This receptor was obtained from a human donor who received an intestinal transplant. The CDR3 coding sequence is TGTGCCAGTAGTATGAGTAGGGGTCCCTACGAGCAGTACTTC. It codes for CASSMSRGPYEQYF.